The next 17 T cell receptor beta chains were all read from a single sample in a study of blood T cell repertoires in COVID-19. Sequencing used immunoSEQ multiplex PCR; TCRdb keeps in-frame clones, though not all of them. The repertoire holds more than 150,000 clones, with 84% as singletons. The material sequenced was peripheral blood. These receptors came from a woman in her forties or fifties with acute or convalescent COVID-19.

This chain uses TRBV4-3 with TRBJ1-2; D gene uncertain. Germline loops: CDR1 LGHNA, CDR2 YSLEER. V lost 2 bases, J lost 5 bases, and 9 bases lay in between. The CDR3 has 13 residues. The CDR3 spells CASSQFSGYGYTF. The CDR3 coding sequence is TGCGCCAGCAGCCAATTCTCCGGGTATGGCTACACCTTC.

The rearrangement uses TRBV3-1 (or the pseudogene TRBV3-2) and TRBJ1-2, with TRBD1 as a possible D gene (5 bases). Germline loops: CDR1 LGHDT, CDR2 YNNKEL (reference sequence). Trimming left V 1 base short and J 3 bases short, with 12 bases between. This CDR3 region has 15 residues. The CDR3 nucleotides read TGTGCCAGCAGCCAAGCATGGCGGGGGGACTATGGCTACACCTTC. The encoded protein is CASSQAWRGDYGYTF.

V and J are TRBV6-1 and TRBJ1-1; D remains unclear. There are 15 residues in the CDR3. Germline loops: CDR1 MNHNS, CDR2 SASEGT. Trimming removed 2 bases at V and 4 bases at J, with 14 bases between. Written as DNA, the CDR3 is TGTGCCAGCAGTGAATTTAGCGGCCCCGGCACTGAAGCTTTCTTT. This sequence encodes CASSEFSGPGTEAFF.

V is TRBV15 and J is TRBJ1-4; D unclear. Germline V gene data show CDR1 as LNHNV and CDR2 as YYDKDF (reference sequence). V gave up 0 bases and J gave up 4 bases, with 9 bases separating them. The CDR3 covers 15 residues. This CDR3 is CATSRDGLGNEKLFF. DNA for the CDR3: TGTGCCACCAGCAGAGACGGACTGGGTAATGAAAAACTGTTTTTT.

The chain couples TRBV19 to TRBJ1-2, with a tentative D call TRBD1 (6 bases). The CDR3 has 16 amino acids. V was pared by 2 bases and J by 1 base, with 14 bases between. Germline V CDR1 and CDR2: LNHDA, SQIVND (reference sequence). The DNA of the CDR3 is TGTGCCAGTAGTATATACCGCACAGGGAATAACTATGGCTACACCTTC. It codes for CASSIYRTGNNYGYTF.

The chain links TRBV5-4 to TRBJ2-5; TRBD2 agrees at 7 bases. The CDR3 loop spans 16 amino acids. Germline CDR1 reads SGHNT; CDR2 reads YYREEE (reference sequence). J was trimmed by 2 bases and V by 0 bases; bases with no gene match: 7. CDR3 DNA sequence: TGTGCCAGCAGCTTGGCCCTATCGGGGGGACAAGAGACCCAGTACTTC. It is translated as CASSLALSGGQETQYF.

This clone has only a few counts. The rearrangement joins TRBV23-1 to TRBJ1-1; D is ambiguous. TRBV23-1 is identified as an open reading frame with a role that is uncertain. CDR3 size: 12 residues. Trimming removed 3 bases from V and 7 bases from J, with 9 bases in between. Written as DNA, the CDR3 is TGCGCCAGCAGTCACTCCGACTGTGAAGCTTTCTTT. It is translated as CASSHSDCEAFF.

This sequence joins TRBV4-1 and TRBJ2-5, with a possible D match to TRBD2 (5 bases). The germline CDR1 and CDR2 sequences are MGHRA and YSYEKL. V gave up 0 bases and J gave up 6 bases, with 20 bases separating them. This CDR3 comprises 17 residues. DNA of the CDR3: TGCGCCAGCAGCCAAGATGGGAGCGGAGGTCCCTTAAAGACCCAGTACTTC. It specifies CASSQDGSGGPLKTQYF.

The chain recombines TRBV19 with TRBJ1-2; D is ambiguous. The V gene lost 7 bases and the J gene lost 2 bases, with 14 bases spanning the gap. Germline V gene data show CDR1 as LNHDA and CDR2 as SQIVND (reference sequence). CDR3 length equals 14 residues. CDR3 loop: CASNGGPPNYGYTF. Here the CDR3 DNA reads TGTGCCAGTAATGGCGGGCCCCCCAACTATGGCTACACCTTC.

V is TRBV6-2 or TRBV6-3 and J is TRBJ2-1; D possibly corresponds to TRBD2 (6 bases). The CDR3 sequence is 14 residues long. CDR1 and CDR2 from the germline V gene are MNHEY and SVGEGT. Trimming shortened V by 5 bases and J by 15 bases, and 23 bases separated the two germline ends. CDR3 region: CASSHLPGLAYAFF. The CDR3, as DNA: TGTGCCAGCAGTCACCTACCGGGACTTGCCTATGCGTTCTTC.

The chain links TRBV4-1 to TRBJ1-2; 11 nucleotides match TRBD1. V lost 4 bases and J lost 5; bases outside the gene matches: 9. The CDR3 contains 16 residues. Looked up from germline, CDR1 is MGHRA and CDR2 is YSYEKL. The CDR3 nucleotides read TGCGCCAGCAGCCGGTACTTCGGGACAGGGGGGTATGGCTACACCTTC. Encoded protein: CASSRYFGTGGYGYTF.

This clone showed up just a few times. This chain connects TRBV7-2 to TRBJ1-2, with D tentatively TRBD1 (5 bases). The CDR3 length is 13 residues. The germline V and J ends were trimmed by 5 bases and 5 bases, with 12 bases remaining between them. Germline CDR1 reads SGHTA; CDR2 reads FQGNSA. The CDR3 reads CASSPDSEYGYTF. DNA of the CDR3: TGTGCCAGCAGCCCTGACAGCGAGTATGGCTACACCTTC.

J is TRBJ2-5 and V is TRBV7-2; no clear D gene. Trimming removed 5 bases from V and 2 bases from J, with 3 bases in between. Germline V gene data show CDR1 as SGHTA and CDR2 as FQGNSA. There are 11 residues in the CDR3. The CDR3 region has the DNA TGTGCCAGCAGCGAGCAAGAGACCCAGTACTTC. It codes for CASSEQETQYF.

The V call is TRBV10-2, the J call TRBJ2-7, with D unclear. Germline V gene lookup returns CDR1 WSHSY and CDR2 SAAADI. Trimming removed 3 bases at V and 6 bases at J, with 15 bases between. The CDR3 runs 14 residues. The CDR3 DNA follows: TGCGCCAGCAGTGAATCCCCCCTTCTCGGCGAGCAGTACTTC. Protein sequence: CASSESPLLGEQYF.

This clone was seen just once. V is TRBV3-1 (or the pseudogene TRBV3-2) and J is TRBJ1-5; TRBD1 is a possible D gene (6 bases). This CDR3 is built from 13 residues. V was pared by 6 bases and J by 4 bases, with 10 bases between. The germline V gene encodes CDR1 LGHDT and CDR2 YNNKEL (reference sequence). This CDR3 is CASSPDRNQPQHF. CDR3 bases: TGTGCCAGCAGTCCGGACAGAAATCAGCCCCAGCATTTT.

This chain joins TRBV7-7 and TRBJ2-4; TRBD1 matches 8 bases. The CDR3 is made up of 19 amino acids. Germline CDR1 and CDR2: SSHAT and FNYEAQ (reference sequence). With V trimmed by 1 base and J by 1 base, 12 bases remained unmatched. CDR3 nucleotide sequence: TGTGCCAGCAGCTTAGAGGCGGACAGGGCTCCCGATGCCAAAAACATTCAGTACTTC. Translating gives CASSLEADRAPDAKNIQYF.

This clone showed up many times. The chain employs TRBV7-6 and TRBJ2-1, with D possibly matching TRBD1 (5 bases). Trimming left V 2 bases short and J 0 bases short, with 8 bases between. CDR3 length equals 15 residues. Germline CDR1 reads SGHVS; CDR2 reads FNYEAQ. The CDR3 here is CASSLQGSSYNEQFF. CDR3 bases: TGTGCCAGCAGCTTACAGGGAAGCTCCTACAATGAGCAGTTCTTC.